This TCR beta chain comes out of a study of siplizumab effects on memory and regulatory T cells. As concerns this clone: The antigen remains unidentified.

Germline CDR1 and CDR2: SNHLY and FYNNEI. Trimming removed 8 bases from V and 8 bases from J, with 20 bases in between. This CDR3 contains 14 residues. Points from the study as a whole: Alloreactive CD4+ clones that could be mapped were on average approximately 69% Treg-derived with siplizumab, against approximately 30% in controls. About 75-97% of proliferating CD4+ or CD8+ clones had no assignable naive or memory phenotype. Naive T cells, seemingly more diverse than memory cells, seemed major alloresponse contributors. Siplizumab caused a significant drop in alloreactive sequences traceable to unstimulated CD4+ memory cells.

Generated by immunoSEQ multiplex PCR, the TCRdb table keeps only in-frame clones and is missing some. The data show approximately 91,000 clones, with over 90% seen just once and less than 20% held by the top ten. The V and J genes are TRBV2 and TRBJ2-3; possible D gene TRBD2, 5 bases. The TCR was taken from a human donor in good health. Sequencing input: CD8+ T cells sorted from blood. This CDR3 is CASPNGADRGTQYF. In nucleotides, the CDR3 is TGTGCCAGCCCAAATGGAGCGGATCGGGGTACGCAGTATTTT.